The 8 T cell receptor beta chains listed next were all sequenced from one sample in a study of T cell responses to AZD1222 COVID-19 vaccine. Clones were sequenced by immunoSEQ multiplex PCR, and TCRdb holds only the in-frame ones, with some missing. The sample shows fewer than 200,000 clones, more than 80% of them seen only once. Sequenced material: peripheral blood, taken on day 0 of AZD1222 vaccination. The origin of the receptors is an adult in good health.

This clone appeared once. V gene TRBV7-2 combines with J gene TRBJ1-6, with a weak D call TRBD1 (5 bases). The V gene lost 1 base and the J gene lost 3 bases, with 10 bases spanning the gap. Germline CDR1 SGHTA, CDR2 FQGNSA. This CDR3 has 16 amino acids. CDR3 in DNA: TGTGCCAGCAGCTTAGTTGGGGGGGACTATAATTCACCCCTCCACTTT. This encodes CASSLVGGDYNSPLHF.

The V and J genes are TRBV7-2 and TRBJ2-7; TRBD1 aligns across 8 bases. CDR1 SGHTA and CDR2 FQGNSA come from the germline V gene. V was clipped by 5 bases and J by 7 bases; unmatched bases: 13. This CDR3 has 15 residues. The CDR3 loop is CASSPGSQGASEQYF. The CDR3 DNA follows: TGTGCCAGCAGCCCAGGATCGCAGGGGGCGAGTGAGCAGTACTTC.

V gene TRBV10-3 combines with J gene TRBJ2-2; 12 bases are a match to TRBD1. The V segment lost 7 bases and the J segment 6 bases; nucleotides outside the gene matches: 9. The CDR3 runs to 16 residues. Germline V gives CDR1 ENHRY, CDR2 SYGVKD. CDR3 nucleotide sequence: TGTGCCATCAACCAGGGACAGGGGGCGCGACCCGGGGAGCTGTTTTTT. This translates into CAINQGQGARPGELFF.

The gene calls are TRBV29-1 and TRBJ2-1; 7 bases align to TRBD2. V lost 5 bases, J lost 5 bases, and 3 bases stayed unmatched. The CDR3 has 12 amino acids. CDR1 and CDR2 from the germline V gene are SQVTM and ANQGSEA. CDR3 DNA: TGCAGCGTTCCCGGGACTAACAATGAGCAGTTCTTC. Translation gives CSVPGTNNEQFF.

The chain combines TRBV9 with TRBJ2-3; no clear D. Germline-derived CDR1 and CDR2 are SGDLS and YYNGEE. V lost 6 bases to trimming and J lost 2 bases, with 19 bases between them. The CDR3 extends over 16 amino acids. This CDR3 reads CASTLGVSATTDTQYF. The DNA of the CDR3 is TGTGCCAGCACCCTAGGAGTAAGCGCGACCACAGATACGCAGTATTTT.

The chain joins TRBV2 to TRBJ1-5; D remains unclear. V was shortened by 4 bases and J by 7 bases, with 14 bases between the two germline ends. CDR3 size: 14 residues. Germline values: CDR1 SNHLY, CDR2 FYNNEI. As DNA, the CDR3 is TGTGCCAGCAGTGTATCTGTTGGTGGCCAGCCCCAGCATTTT. Protein sequence: CASSVSVGGQPQHF. Based on the CDR3 plus reference TRBV2 and TRBJ1-5, the full variable domain is EPEVTQTPSHQVTQMGQEVILRCVPISNHLYFYWYRQILGQKVEFLVSFYNNEISEKSEIFDDQFSVERPDGSNFTLKIRSTKLEDSAMYFCASSVSVGGQPQHFGDGTRLSIL.

The chain employs TRBV27 and TRBJ2-4, with 12 bases matching TRBD1. Germline V gene lookup returns CDR1 MNHEY and CDR2 SMNVEV (reference sequence). V shed 2 bases, J shed 8 bases, and the junction held 10 bases outside the gene matches. The CDR3 spans 17 residues. Here the CDR3 DNA reads TGTGCCAGCAGTTTAGGGGACAGGGGGCGCGTTGGGGACATTCAGTACTTC. Amino acid sequence: CASSLGDRGRVGDIQYF.

The chain links TRBV5-1 to TRBJ2-2; 8 bases map to TRBD1. The CDR3 has 16 amino acids. The V and J ends lost 5 bases and 5 bases, in that order; junction bases with no gene match: 11. Germline CDR1 SGHRS, CDR2 YFSETQ. Written as DNA, the CDR3 is TGCGCCAGCAGGGGTTCCGGACAGGGTCGTACCGGGGAGCTGTTTTTT. It encodes CASRGSGQGRTGELFF.